Here is one T cell receptor beta chain with its context. This record comes from a study of blood T cell repertoires in COVID-19. Per the study methods: For nucleated cells, counts were estimated from reference gene primer amplification. Method: immunoSEQ multiplex PCR; TCRdb's copy keeps in-frame clones and lacks some. V and J calls plus clone size are reproduced from that table; the DNA served to infer D and trimming. The repertoire holds approximately 38,000 clones, with just under 85% as singletons. The CDR3 sequence is 16 residues long. The clonotype comes from a human donor with acute or convalescent COVID-19. The donor label of this sample is uncertain. Sequencing was done on a sample of peripheral blood. V gene TRBV21-1 combines with J gene TRBJ1-5; the table calls TRBD1, which could not be checked here. TRBV21-1 is assigned pseudogene status. The CDR3 sequence is CASSKGGETGTQPQHF. The CDR3 nucleotides read TGTGCCAGCAGCAAAGGGGGGGAGACAGGGACTCAGCCCCAGCATTTT.